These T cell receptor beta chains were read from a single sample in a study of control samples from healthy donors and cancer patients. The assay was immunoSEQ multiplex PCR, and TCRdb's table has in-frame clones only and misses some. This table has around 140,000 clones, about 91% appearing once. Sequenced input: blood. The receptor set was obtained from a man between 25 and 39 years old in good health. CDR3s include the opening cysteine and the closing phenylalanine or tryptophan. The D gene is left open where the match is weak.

CASSFRLNTEAFF	TGCGCCAGCAGCTTCCGCTTGAACACTGAAGCTTTCTTT	-	TRBV5-1	TRBJ1-1
CASSASLGSGNTIYF	TGTGCCAGCAGTGCGAGTTTAGGTTCTGGAAACACCATATATTTT	-	TRBV2	TRBJ1-3
CASSPQGDEQFF	TGTGCCAGCAGCCCACAGGGTGATGAGCAGTTCTTC	-	TRBV9	TRBJ2-1
CASSMDGHQPQHF	TGTGCCAGTAGTATGGACGGACATCAGCCCCAGCATTTT	-	TRBV19	TRBJ1-5
CASSGRGGGTGELFF	TGTGCCAGCAGTGGGCGCGGGGGGGGCACCGGGGAGCTGTTTTTT	TRBD2	TRBV2	TRBJ2-2
CASSERGEAFF	TGTGCCAGCAGTGAAAGGGGTGAAGCTTTCTTT	-	TRBV2	TRBJ1-1
CASSSLTGGLNSPLHF	TGTGCCAGCAGTTCCCTGACAGGGGGCTTAAATTCACCCCTCCACTTT	TRBD1	TRBV6-5	TRBJ1-6
CASSPPGGASYEQYF	TGTGCCAGCAGTCCTCCCGGGGGGGCTTCCTACGAGCAGTACTTC	TRBD2	TRBV6-6	TRBJ2-7
CASRTGTSGNGELFF	TGTGCCAGCAGGACCGGGACTAGCGGAAACGGGGAGCTGTTTTTT	TRBD2	TRBV7-3	TRBJ2-2
CASSLDSPLHF	TGTGCCAGCAGCTTAGACTCACCCCTCCACTTT	-	TRBV7-9	TRBJ1-6
CAISESATEAFF	TGTGCCATCAGTGAGTCGGCCACTGAAGCTTTCTTT	-	TRBV10-3	TRBJ1-1
CASSLVADINEQFF	TGTGCCAGCAGCTTAGTAGCAGATATCAATGAGCAGTTCTTC	-	TRBV11-1	TRBJ2-1
CASSLRERGVEQFF	TGTGCCAGCAGTTTGCGGGAACGGGGCGTTGAGCAGTTCTTC	-	TRBV28	TRBJ2-1
CASSHQMGGNQPQHF	TGTGCCAGCAGCCATCAAATGGGGGGGAATCAGCCCCAGCATTTT	-	TRBV4-2	TRBJ1-5
CASRLQGNTEAFF	TGTGCCAGCAGACTACAGGGGAACACTGAAGCTTTCTTT	-	TRBV28	TRBJ1-1
CASSEVAGRSGANVLTF	TGTGCCAGCAGTGAGGTAGCGGGGAGGTCTGGGGCCAACGTCCTGACTTTC	TRBD2	TRBV25-1	TRBJ2-6